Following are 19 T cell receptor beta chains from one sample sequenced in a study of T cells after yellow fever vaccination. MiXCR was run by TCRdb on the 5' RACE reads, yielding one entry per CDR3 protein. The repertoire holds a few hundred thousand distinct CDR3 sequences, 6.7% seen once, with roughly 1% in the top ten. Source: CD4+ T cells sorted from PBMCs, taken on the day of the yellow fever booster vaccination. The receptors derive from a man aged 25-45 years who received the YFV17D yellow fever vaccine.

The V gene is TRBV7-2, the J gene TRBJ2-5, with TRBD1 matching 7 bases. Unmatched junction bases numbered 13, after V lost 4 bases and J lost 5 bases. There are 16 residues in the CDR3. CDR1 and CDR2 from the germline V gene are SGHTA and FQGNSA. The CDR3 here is CASSWVGGGGGETQYF. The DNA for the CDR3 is TGTGCCAGCAGCTGGGTAGGGGGCGGAGGCGGGGAGACCCAGTACTTC.

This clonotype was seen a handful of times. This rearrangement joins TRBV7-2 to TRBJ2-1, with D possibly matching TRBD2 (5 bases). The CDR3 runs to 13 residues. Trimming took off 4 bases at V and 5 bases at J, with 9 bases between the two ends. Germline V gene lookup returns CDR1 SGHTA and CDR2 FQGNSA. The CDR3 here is CASSSTGDNEQFF. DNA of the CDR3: TGTGCCAGCAGCTCGACCGGGGACAATGAGCAGTTCTTC.

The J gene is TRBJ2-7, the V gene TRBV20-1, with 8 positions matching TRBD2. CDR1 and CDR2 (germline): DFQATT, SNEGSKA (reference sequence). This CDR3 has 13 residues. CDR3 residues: CSRPSGRGYEQYF. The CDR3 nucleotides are TGCAGCCGCCCCAGCGGGAGAGGCTACGAGCAGTACTTC.

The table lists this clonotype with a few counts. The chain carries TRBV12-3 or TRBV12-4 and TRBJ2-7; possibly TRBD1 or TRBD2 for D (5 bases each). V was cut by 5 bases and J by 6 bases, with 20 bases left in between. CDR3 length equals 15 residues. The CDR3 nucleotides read TGTGCCAGCAGTCCCCCGGGACCCGTGCCGGGCGAGCAGTACTTC. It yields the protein CASSPPGPVPGEQYF.

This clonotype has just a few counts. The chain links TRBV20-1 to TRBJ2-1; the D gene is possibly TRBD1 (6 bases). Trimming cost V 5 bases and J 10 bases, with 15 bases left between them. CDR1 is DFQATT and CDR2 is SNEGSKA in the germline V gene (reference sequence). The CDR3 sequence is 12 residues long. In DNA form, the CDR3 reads TGCAGTGCTGGGTCCTTAGACAGGGAGCAGTTCTTC. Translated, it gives CSAGSLDREQFF.

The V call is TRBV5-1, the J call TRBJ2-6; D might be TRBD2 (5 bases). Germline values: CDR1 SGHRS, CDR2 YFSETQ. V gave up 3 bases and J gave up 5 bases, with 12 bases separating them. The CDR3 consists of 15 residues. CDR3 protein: CASSSGGNWANVLTF. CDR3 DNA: TGCGCCAGCAGCTCCGGAGGTAACTGGGCCAACGTCCTGACTTTC.

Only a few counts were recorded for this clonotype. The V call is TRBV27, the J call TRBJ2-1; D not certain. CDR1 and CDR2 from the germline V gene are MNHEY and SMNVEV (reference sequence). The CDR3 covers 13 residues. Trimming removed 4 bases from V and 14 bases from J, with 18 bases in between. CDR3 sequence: CASSSSPAGSEFF. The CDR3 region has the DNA TGTGCCAGCAGTTCTTCTCCCGCAGGAAGCGAGTTCTTC.

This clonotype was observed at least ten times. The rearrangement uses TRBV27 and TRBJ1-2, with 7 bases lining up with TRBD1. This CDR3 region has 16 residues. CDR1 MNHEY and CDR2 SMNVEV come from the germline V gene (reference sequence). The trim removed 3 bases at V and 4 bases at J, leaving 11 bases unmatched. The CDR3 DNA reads TGTGCCAGCAGTTTCCAACCCAATACAGGGGTCTATGGCTACACCTTC. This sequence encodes CASSFQPNTGVYGYTF.

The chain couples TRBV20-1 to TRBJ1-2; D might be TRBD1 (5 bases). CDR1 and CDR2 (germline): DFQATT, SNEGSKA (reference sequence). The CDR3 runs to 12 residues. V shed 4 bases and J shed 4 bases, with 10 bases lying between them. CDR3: CSATGRSYGYTF. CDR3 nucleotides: TGCAGTGCTACAGGGAGGAGCTATGGCTACACCTTC.

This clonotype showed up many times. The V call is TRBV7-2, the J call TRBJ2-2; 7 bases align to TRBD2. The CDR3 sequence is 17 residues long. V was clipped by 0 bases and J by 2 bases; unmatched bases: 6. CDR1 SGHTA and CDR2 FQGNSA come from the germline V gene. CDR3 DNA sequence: TGTGCCAGCAGCTTAGCGCTTACTAGCGTTAACACCGGGGAGCTGTTTTTT. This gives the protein CASSLALTSVNTGELFF.

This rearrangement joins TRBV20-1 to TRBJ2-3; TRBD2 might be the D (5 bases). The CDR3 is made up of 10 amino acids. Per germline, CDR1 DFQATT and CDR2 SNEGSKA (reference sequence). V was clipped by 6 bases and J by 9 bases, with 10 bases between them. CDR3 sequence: CSAAWETQYF. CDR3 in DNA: TGCAGTGCCGCTTGGGAGACGCAGTATTTT.

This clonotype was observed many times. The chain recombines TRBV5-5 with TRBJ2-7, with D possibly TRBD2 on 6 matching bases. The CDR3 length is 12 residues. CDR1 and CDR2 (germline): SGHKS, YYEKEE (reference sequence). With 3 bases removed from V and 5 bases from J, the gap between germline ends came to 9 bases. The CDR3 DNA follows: TGTGCCAGCAGCTGGGACTCAAACGAGCAGTACTTC. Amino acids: CASSWDSNEQYF. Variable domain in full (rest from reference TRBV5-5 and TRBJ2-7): DAGVTQSPTHLIKTRGQQVTLRCSPISGHKSVSWYQQVLGQGPQFIFQYYEKEERGRGNFPDRFSARQFPNYSSELNVNALLLGDSALYLCASSWDSNEQYFGPGTRLTVT.

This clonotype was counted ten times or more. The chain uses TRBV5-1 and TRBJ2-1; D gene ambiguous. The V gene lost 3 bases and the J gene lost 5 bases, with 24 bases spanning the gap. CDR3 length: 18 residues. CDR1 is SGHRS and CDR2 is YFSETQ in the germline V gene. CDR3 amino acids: CASSSILHSARYHNEQFF. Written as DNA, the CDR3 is TGCGCCAGCAGCTCTATCCTACACTCCGCTAGATATCACAATGAGCAGTTCTTC.

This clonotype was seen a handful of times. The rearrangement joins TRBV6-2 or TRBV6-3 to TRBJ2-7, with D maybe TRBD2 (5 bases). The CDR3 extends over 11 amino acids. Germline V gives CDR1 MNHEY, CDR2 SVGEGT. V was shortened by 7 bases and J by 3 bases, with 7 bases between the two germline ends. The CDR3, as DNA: TGTGCCAGCACTAGCCTCTACGAGCAGTACTTC. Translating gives CASTSLYEQYF.

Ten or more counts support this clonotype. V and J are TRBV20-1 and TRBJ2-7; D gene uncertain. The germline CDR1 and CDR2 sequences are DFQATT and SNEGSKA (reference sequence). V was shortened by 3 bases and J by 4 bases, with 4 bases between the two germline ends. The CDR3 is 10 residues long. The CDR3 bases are TGCAGTGCTAGCGAGTACGAGCAGTACTTC. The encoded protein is CSASEYEQYF.

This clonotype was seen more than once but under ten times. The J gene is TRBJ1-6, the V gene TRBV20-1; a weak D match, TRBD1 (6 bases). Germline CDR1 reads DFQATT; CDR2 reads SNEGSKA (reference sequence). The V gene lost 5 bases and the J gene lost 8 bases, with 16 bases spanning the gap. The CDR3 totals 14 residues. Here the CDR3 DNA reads TGCAGTGCTGTCGCACAGGGTACAGATTCACCCCTCCACTTT. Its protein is CSAVAQGTDSPLHF.

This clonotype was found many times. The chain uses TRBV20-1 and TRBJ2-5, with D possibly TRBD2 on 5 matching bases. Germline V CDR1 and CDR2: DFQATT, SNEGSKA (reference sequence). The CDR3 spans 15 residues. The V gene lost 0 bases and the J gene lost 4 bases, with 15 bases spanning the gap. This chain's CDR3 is CSARDPTSIRETQYF. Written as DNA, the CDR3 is TGCAGTGCTAGAGACCCCACTAGTATTCGAGAGACCCAGTACTTC.

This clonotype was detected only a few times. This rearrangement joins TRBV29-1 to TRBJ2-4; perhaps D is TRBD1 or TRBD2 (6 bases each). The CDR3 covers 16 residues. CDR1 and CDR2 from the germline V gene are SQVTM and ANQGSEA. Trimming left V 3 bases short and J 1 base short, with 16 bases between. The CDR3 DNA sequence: TGCAGCGTTGAGACCACGGGGGCATTGGCCAAAAACATTCAGTACTTC. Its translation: CSVETTGALAKNIQYF.

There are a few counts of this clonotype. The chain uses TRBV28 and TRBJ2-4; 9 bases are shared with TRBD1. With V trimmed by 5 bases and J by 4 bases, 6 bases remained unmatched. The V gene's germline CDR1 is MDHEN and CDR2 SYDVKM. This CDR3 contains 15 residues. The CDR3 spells CASSPPGQGKNIQYF. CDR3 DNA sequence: TGTGCCAGCAGTCCCCCGGGACAGGGAAAAAACATTCAGTACTTC.